The rows below give T cell receptor beta chains drawn from one sample of a study of molecular identifiers for immune sequencing clone quantification. TCRdb processed the PCR reads anew with MiXCR; each CDR3 protein has one entry. The table includes 400,000 to 600,000 distinct CDR3 sequences, under 30% detected once. Specimen: naive CD8+ T cells from blood, with Jurkat cell RNA spiked in. These receptors were obtained from a human donor in good health. Some libraries in this study had Jurkat cell RNA spiked in. The CDR3 runs from the conserved cysteine through the conserved F or W. A D gene is named only where the DNA matches it firmly. The size of a clone is reported for some rows only, either as once, few or many, or as a class for expanded clones.

cdr3_nt cdr3_aa clone_size v_call d_call j_call
TGCAGTGCCGCAGACTGGGATTCCTACGAGCAGTACTTC CSAADWDSYEQYF few TRBV20-1 . TRBJ2-7
TGTGCCAGCACCCTAAGTTTCGGAGGGGACACCGGGGAGCTGTTTTTT CASTLSFGGDTGELFF many TRBV12-3/TRBV12-4 . TRBJ2-2
TGTGCCAGCAGCCCGAAGGCGGGACTTTACACAGATACGCAGTATTTT CASSPKAGLYTDTQYF few TRBV5-6 . TRBJ2-3
TGTGCCAGTAGTTTCGAACAGATCCCGGGACTAGCGGCCAATGAGCAGTTCTTC CASSFEQIPGLAANEQFF . TRBV19 TRBD2 TRBJ2-1
TGTGCCAGCAGTTTAGGGGGACAGGTGGACGAAGCTTTCTTT CASSLGGQVDEAFF many TRBV12-3/TRBV12-4 TRBD1 TRBJ1-1
TGCGCCAGCAGCTTGGCTCAGGGGGCTGAAGCTTTCTTT CASSLAQGAEAFF . TRBV5-1 TRBD1 TRBJ1-1
TGTGCCAGCAGCCCAGGGTCAGGACAGCCCCAGCATTTT CASSPGSGQPQHF many TRBV9 . TRBJ1-5
TGTGCCAGCAGCCCGGGGGAGCCTCGAGGAGCTTTCTTT CASSPGEPRGAFF many TRBV9 . TRBJ1-1
TGTGCCAGCAGTCCTCGGGACACCGCTTTAAAAGGTGACCAGTACTTC CASSPRDTALKGDQYF . TRBV12-3/TRBV12-4 . TRBJ2-5
TGTGCCAGCAGCCAAAGGGCAGGGGAGGAGACCCAGTACTTC CASSQRAGEETQYF few TRBV14 . TRBJ2-5
TGCAGTGCTGGTCCTCATGGCTACACCTTC CSAGPHGYTF . TRBV20-1 . TRBJ1-2
TGTGCCAGCAATCTACTAGGAGCTCCTAGCACAGATACGCAGTATTTT CASNLLGAPSTDTQYF many TRBV6-6 . TRBJ2-3
TGTGCCAGCAGTTTAGTCCCGGACAGGGGAGACACTGAAGCTTTCTTT CASSLVPDRGDTEAFF many TRBV12-3/TRBV12-4 TRBD1 TRBJ1-1
TGTGCCAGCAGTTACCGGGACCCGGAGGGATACGAGCAGTACTTC CASSYRDPEGYEQYF . TRBV27 . TRBJ2-7
TGTGCCAGCAGCTTCCCCACAGGGGTCAGCACAGATACGCAGTATTTT CASSFPTGVSTDTQYF . TRBV5-6 TRBD1 TRBJ2-3
TGTGCCAGTACCCCACTAGCGAACGCGAACACCGGGGAGCTGTTTTTT CASTPLANANTGELFF many TRBV19 TRBD2 TRBJ2-2
TGTGCCAGCAGCTTAAGTGTCGGGGGCTACACTGAAGCTTTCTTT CASSLSVGGYTEAFF few TRBV7-9 . TRBJ1-1
TGTGCCAGCACCAAAGGGGAGTTAAGTACAGATACGCAGTATTTT CASTKGELSTDTQYF many TRBV9 . TRBJ2-3
TGTGCCAGCTCACCAAGCGCAACCTACCACCAAGAGACCCAGTACTTC CASSPSATYHQETQYF . TRBV18 . TRBJ2-5
TGTGCCAGCAGCTTTGTAACGGGGATGTCGACCGAGCAGTACTTC CASSFVTGMSTEQYF . TRBV7-6 . TRBJ2-7
TGCGCCAGCAGCCAAGAGTTGCTGTCCTACAATGAGCAGTTCTTC CASSQELLSYNEQFF few TRBV4-3 . TRBJ2-1
TGCGCCAGCAGCCAAGGGCCGGCAGTACAAGAGACCCAGTACTTC CASSQGPAVQETQYF few TRBV4-1 . TRBJ2-5
TGTGCCAGCAGCCAAGTGACTTTAGCAGGAGGGGAGCAGTTCTTC CASSQVTLAGGEQFF once TRBV3-1 . TRBJ2-1
TGTGCCATCGGACAGGGGGCGGCACACGAGCAGTACTTC CAIGQGAAHEQYF . TRBV6-6 TRBD1 TRBJ2-7
TGCAGTGCTAGGAGTGGCCATTCCTACGAGCAGTGCTTC CSARSGHSYEQCF . TRBV20-1 . TRBJ2-7
TGTGCCAGCAGCTCCACCGGGACAGGGTATCGGAAGCAGTACTTC CASSSTGTGYRKQYF . TRBV7-9 TRBD1 TRBJ2-7
TGCAGTGCTAGAGATTGGGACATCCCCTCCACTGAAGCTTTCTTT CSARDWDIPSTEAFF many TRBV20-1 . TRBJ1-1
TGTGCCAGTAGTATATTACCACCTAACTCTGGGGCCAACGTCCTGACTTTC CASSILPPNSGANVLTF . TRBV19 . TRBJ2-6
TGTGCCAGCCGAGAGGGGGGCCCTGGGGCCTACGAGCAGTACTTC CASREGGPGAYEQYF . TRBV6-5 . TRBJ2-7
TGTGCCAGCTCGTTCGATCCCTACGAGCAGTACTTC CASSFDPYEQYF few TRBV6-2/TRBV6-3 . TRBJ2-7
TGTGCCAGCAGCCAGGCAGCCGGGACAGGGGGCTTCTACGAGCAGTACTTC CASSQAAGTGGFYEQYF few TRBV4-2 TRBD1 TRBJ2-7
TGCGCCAGCAGCAACCAGGCGCCGGGGGGGCTCCCTAGCACAGATACGCAGTATTTT CASSNQAPGGLPSTDTQYF . TRBV4-1 TRBD2 TRBJ2-3
TGTGCCAGCAGCTTAGATGGCGGCTCTGGAAACACCATATATTTT CASSLDGGSGNTIYF many TRBV7-9 . TRBJ1-3
TGTGCCAGCAGCACCTTAGCGGGGTCAAGGTACAATGAGCAGTTCTTC CASSTLAGSRYNEQFF few TRBV7-9 TRBD2 TRBJ2-1
TGTGCCACCCACAAGCGGGGGAGCACAGATACGCAGTATTTT CATHKRGSTDTQYF . TRBV5-6 TRBD2 TRBJ2-3
TGTGCCAGCAGTTACTCGATAGCGGGAGGTTGGAATGAGCAGTTCTTC CASSYSIAGGWNEQFF . TRBV6-6 TRBD2 TRBJ2-1
TGTGCCAGCGTTATCAACCCCCGCATTGAACATCCTGCTGTTTTGGGGGAGCTGTTTTTT CASVINPRIEHPAVLGELFF . TRBV9 . TRBJ2-2
TGTGCCAGCAGCTCGGTAACACTAGCGGGAGACTACGAGCAGTACTTC CASSSVTLAGDYEQYF few TRBV5-5 TRBD2 TRBJ2-7
TGTGCCAGCATACCCCCGGGCCTCGGCGGGAACGGCTACACCTTC CASIPPGLGGNGYTF few TRBV7-9 . TRBJ1-2
TGTGCCAGCAGTGTACTTTCCTACAATGAGCAGTTCTTC CASSVLSYNEQFF . TRBV12-3/TRBV12-4 . TRBJ2-1
TGTGCCAGCAGTGACTCGATCTATAGCAATCAGCCCCAGCATTTT CASSDSIYSNQPQHF . TRBV2 . TRBJ1-5
TGTGCCAGCAGTTGGGCCGGGGGATATAATGAAAAACTGTTTTTT CASSWAGGYNEKLFF . TRBV27 . TRBJ1-4
TGTGCTAGTGGTTTGGCGACGACAGAACAAGAGACCCAGTACTTC CASGLATTEQETQYF . TRBV12-5 . TRBJ2-5